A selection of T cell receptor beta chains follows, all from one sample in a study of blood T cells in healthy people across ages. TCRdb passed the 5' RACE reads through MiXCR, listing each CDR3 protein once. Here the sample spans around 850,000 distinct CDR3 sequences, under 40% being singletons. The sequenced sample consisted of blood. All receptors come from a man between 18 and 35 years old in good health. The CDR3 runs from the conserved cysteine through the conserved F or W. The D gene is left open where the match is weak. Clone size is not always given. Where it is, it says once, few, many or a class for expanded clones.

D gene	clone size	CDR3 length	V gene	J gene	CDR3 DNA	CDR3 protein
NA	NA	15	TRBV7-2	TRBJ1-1	TGTGCCAGCAGCTTAGGATCCAGGGGCGACACTGAAGCTTTCTTT	CASSLGSRGDTEAFF
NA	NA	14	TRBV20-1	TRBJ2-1	TGCAGTGCTAGCCCCCCGCCCGTTTACAATGAGCAGTTCTTC	CSASPPPVYNEQFF
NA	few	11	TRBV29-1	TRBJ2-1	TGCAGCCATGAGGAAGGCAATGAGCAGTTCTTC	CSHEEGNEQFF
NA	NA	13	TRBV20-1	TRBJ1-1	TGCAGTGCTCCGCTTACAGGGTTCGTTGAAGCTTTCTTT	CSAPLTGFVEAFF
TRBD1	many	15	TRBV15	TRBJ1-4	TGTGCCACCAGCAGAGAGGGACAGAGAGGTGAAAAACTGTTTTTT	CATSREGQRGEKLFF
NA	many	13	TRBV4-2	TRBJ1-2	TGTGCCAGCAGCCAAAATGCAGAATATGGCTACACCTTC	CASSQNAEYGYTF
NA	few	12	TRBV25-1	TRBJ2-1	TGTGCCAGCAGTGAAAGTACAGGCCAGCAGTTCTTC	CASSESTGQQFF
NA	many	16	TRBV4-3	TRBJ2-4	TGCGCCAGCAGCCAGACTTTGGTGGGGGTGAAAAACATTCAGTACTTC	CASSQTLVGVKNIQYF
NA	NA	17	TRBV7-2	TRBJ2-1	TGTGCCAGCAGACCGGGACTGTCATTCTCCTCCTACAATGAGCAGTTCTTC	CASRPGLSFSSYNEQFF
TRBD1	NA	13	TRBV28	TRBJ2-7	TGTGCCAGCAGTGTGGGACAGTCCCACGAGCAGTACTTC	CASSVGQSHEQYF
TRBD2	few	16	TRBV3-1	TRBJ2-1	TGTGCCAGCAGCCCCAATAGCGGGGGTCTCCACAATGAGCAGTTCTTC	CASSPNSGGLHNEQFF
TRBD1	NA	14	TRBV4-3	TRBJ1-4	TGCGCCAGCAGCCACAACAGGGGATGGGAAAAACTGTTTTTT	CASSHNRGWEKLFF
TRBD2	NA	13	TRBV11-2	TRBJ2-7	TGTGCCAGCAGCCCACCAGCGGGGGGTGAGCAGTACTTC	CASSPPAGGEQYF
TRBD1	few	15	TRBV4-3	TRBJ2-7	TGCGCCAGCAGCCAAGCAGGGACAGCCTCCTACGAGCAGTACTTC	CASSQAGTASYEQYF
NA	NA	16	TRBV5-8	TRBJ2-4	TGTGCCAGCAGCTTGGATCCGAGTCTAGCCAAAAACATTCAGTACTTC	CASSLDPSLAKNIQYF
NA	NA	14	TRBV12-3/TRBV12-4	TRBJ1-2	TGTGCCAGCAGCCCCCCCGGGATGGACTATGGCTACACCTTC	CASSPPGMDYGYTF
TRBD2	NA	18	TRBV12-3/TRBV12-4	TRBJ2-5	TGTGCCAACACTCAAGCTAGCGGGGGAACCAAGGCACAAGAGACCCAGTACTTC	CANTQASGGTKAQETQYF
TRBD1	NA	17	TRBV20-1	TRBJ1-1	TGCAGTGCGCCATCGTTTTATAGGGACAGCCTCAACACTGAAGCTTTCTTT	CSAPSFYRDSLNTEAFF
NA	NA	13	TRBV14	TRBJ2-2	TGTGCCAGCAGCCAGCACAGCACCGGGGAGCTGTTTTTT	CASSQHSTGELFF
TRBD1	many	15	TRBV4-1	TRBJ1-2	TGCGCCAGCAGCCAAGAACCGACAGGGAACTATGGCTACACCTTC	CASSQEPTGNYGYTF
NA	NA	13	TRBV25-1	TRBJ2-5	TGTGCCAGCTGTCCTTTCGGCCTAGAGACCCAGTACTTC	CASCPFGLETQYF
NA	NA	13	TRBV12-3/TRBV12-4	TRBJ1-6	TGTGCCAGCAGTTTAATGACGGAATCACCCCTCCACTTT	CASSLMTESPLHF
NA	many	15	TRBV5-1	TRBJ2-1	TGCGCCAGCAGCCTGATCGCTGGCTCCTACAATGAGCAGTTCTTC	CASSLIAGSYNEQFF
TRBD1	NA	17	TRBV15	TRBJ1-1	TGTGCCACCAGCAGAGAATACCGAAGGGGGCCCCACACTGAAGCTTTCTTT	CATSREYRRGPHTEAFF
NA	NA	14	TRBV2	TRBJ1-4	TGTGCCAGCAGCGCCGGACCGGTTAATGAAAAACTGTTTTTT	CASSAGPVNEKLFF
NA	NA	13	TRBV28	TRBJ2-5	TGTGCCAGCAGAGATCCATATCCGGAGACCCAGTACTTC	CASRDPYPETQYF
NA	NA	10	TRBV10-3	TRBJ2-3	TGTGCCCCATCCAGAGGTACGCAGTATTTT	CAPSRGTQYF
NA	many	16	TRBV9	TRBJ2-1	TGTGCCAGCAGCCTACCCCAGGGCTCCGAGGCCGATGAGCAGTTCTTC	CASSLPQGSEADEQFF
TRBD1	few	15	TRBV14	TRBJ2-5	TGTGCCAGCAGCCCTCGGACAGGGAAGGGAGAGACCCAGTACTTC	CASSPRTGKGETQYF
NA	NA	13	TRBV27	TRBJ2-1	TGTGCCAGCAGTTATTCAGGGGGGTATGAGCAGTTCTTC	CASSYSGGYEQFF
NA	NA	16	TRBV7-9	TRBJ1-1	TGTGCCAGCAGCCAGTTAGGGGCGAAGGATGGCACTGAAGCTTTCTTT	CASSQLGAKDGTEAFF
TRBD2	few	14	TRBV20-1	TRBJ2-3	TGCAGTGCCCTACGGGGGGGCGGCACAGATACGCAGTATTTT	CSALRGGGTDTQYF
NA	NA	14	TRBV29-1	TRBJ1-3	TGCAGCGGACGTTCGGCGAGCTCTGGAAACACCATATATTTT	CSGRSASSGNTIYF
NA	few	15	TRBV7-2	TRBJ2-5	TGTGCCAGCAGCTTAGGTGGTGGGGCTCAAGAGACCCAGTACTTC	CASSLGGGAQETQYF
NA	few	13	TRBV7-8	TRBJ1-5	TGTGCCAGCAGCCCTAGTCAGGATCAGCCCCAGCATTTT	CASSPSQDQPQHF
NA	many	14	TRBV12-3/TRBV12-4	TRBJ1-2	TGTGCCAGCAGTCAGACGACAGACCACTATGGCTACACCTTC	CASSQTTDHYGYTF
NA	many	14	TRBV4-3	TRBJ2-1	TGCGCCAGCAGCCAAGGCGGAGTTTACAATGAGCAGTTCTTC	CASSQGGVYNEQFF
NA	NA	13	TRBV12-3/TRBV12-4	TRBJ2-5	TGTGCCAGCGCCCGAGGGGTAGAAGAGGCCCAGTACTTC	CASARGVEEAQYF
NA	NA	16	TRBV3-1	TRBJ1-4	TGTGCCAGCAGCCACTTCCTCGCTCCGGCTAATGAAAAACTGTTTTTT	CASSHFLAPANEKLFF
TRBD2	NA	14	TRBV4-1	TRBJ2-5	TGCGCCAGCAGCCAGAATAGCGGGACAGAGACCCAGTACTTC	CASSQNSGTETQYF
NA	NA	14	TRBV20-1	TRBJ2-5	TGCAGTGCTAGTAGTGGGGACACCCAAGAGACCCAGTACTTC	CSASSGDTQETQYF
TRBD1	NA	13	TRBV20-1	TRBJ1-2	TGCAGTGGTTCGGGACAGGGGATATATGGCTACACCTTC	CSGSGQGIYGYTF
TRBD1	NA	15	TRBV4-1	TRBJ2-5	TGCGCCAGCAGCCGAAAGGGACAGGGCGGGGAGACCCAGTACTTC	CASSRKGQGGETQYF
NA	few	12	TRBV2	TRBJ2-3	TGTGCCAGCAGTATCGTAAGGGATACGCAGTATTTT	CASSIVRDTQYF
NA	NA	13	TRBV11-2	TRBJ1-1	TGTGCCAGCGGCTTCGGGAGGAGCACTGAAGCTTTCTTT	CASGFGRSTEAFF
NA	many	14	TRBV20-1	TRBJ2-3	TGCAGTGTTGGCGGGACAGCTAGCACAGATACGCAGTATTTT	CSVGGTASTDTQYF
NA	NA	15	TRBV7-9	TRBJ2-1	TGTGCCAGCAGCCCAGTGGGCATTATGGGCAATGAGCAGTTCTTC	CASSPVGIMGNEQFF
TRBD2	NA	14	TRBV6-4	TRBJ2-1	TGTGCCAGCAGCGGGACTAGCGAGGGATATGAGCAGTTCTTC	CASSGTSEGYEQFF
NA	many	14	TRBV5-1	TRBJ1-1	TGTGCCAGCAGCCTCGCAGGGAGGAACACTGAAGCTTTCTTT	CASSLAGRNTEAFF
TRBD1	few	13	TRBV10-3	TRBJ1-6	TGTGCCATCAAGGACAGGGGACAATCACCCCTCCACTTT	CAIKDRGQSPLHF
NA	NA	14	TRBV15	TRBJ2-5	TGTGCCACCAGCGGAAGGGGGGGCTCTGAGACCCAGTACTTC	CATSGRGGSETQYF
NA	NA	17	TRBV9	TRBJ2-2	TGTGCCGGCAGCCCGGGCCCGTACGGAAGGCCCACCGGGGAGCCGTTTTTT	CAGSPGPYGRPTGEPFF
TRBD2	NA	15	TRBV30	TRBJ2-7	TGTGCCTGGAGTGTACAAGCGGGGACCTACAATGAGCAGTACTTC	CAWSVQAGTYNEQYF
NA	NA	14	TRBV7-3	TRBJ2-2	TGTGCCAGCAGCGGAACTACCCACACCGGGGAGCTGTTTTTT	CASSGTTHTGELFF
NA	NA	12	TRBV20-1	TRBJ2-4	TGCAGTGCTCGGACAGCCGTAAACATTCAGTACTTC	CSARTAVNIQYF
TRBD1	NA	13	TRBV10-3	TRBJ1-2	TGTGCCATCAGTGTGGACAGGGAAGGAGGCTACACCTTC	CAISVDREGGYTF
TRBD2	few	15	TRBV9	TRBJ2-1	TGTGCCAGCAGCGTAGCTGGGACTAGCGGGGGAGAGCAGTTCTTC	CASSVAGTSGGEQFF
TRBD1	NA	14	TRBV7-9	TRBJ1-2	TGTGCCAGCAGCATCGGGACAGAATACTATGGCTACACCTTC	CASSIGTEYYGYTF
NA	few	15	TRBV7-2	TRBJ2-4	TGTGCCAGCTCCGGGACTCTTGGAGCCAAAAACATTCAGTACTTC	CASSGTLGAKNIQYF
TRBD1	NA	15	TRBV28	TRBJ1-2	TGTGCCAGCAGTTCGCGGGCAGGGGGTAACTATGGCTACACCTTC	CASSSRAGGNYGYTF